This T cell receptor (beta chain) was recovered during a study of blood T cell repertoires in COVID-19. The CDR3 covers 16 residues. The V gene end was trimmed by 6 bases and the J gene end by 5 bases; junction bases not matched to a gene: 8. The V gene's germline CDR1 is LGHNT and CDR2 FRNRAP. Authors' data handling: Researchers report that nucleated cell counts were estimated from reference gene primer amplification. Produced via immunoSEQ multiplex PCR; TCRdb's table is partial and in-frame only. That table gives V, J and clone size, and the DNA gave D and trimming. The data contain some 150,000 clones, roughly 81% of them seen just once; the ten biggest clones take up 7.5% to 8%.

V is TRBV12-5 and J is TRBJ2-2; 11 bases line up with TRBD1. The clonotype originates from a man aged 35-49 years who had recovered from COVID-19. Sample: peripheral blood. The CDR3 DNA reads TGTGCTAGTGGACCCGGGACAGGGGGTGGGACCGGGGAGCTGTTTTTT. Amino acid sequence: CASGPGTGGGTGELFF.